This TCR beta chain emerged from a study of T cells in Graves' hyperthyroidism and ophthalmopathy. Study-level information: Peripheral blood was collected at initial diagnosis, before any treatment. General study findings and limits: Most thyroid-expanded clonotypes above 0.001 were also found in blood.

Trimming at V came to 9 bases and at J to 5 bases, leaving 7 bases not matched to a gene. This CDR3 comprises 13 residues. From germline, CDR1 is SNHLY and CDR2 FYNNEI. It was RNA transcripts that yielded the amplified TCR beta CDR3 regions. A set of HTBI primers served as the primers for a first-round RT-PCR of the TCR CDR3. TCRdb recomputed calls from the multiplex PCR reads with MiXCR, one row per CDR3 protein. The data hold approximately 380,000 distinct CDR3 sequences, with 15% to 20% observed a single time. This clonotype was found many times. What it binds is unknown. The chain combines TRBV2 with TRBJ1-1, with TRBD1 matching 9 bases. The source of this sequence is a woman aged 18-29 years with Graves' hyperthyroidism. The specimen sequenced was blood. CDR3 protein: CARRDREGTEAFF. The DNA for the CDR3 is TGTGCCAGACGGGACAGGGAAGGAACTGAAGCTTTCTTT.